The sequence of this TCR beta chain was determined in a study of beta chain features in type 1 diabetes. Since all of the isolated RNA was reverse transcribed, expressed TCRB transcripts were what got sequenced. Libraries were prepared by immunoSEQ multiplex PCR; TCRdb keeps only in-frame clonotypes and omits some of them. The sample lists about 300,000 clones; 8% were seen once. A single heparinised draw of roughly 110 mL on average was taken per donor. Germline values: CDR1 LNHDA, CDR2 SQIVND (reference sequence). Trimming at V came to 5 bases and at J to 0 bases, leaving 3 bases not matched to a gene. CDR3 length equals 14 residues.

Sequencing was performed on central memory CD4+ T cells from blood. The source of this sequence is a woman between 18 and 30 years old in good health. The chain combines TRBV19 with TRBJ2-5, with 7 bases aligning to TRBD2. The CDR3 bases are TGTGCCAGTAGTCCAAGCGGGGACCAAGAGACCCAGTACTTC. This encodes CASSPSGDQETQYF.